The rows below give T cell receptor beta chains drawn from one sample of a study of identical twins. TCRdb re-called the 5' RACE reads with MiXCR, one entry per CDR3 protein. The sample has 240,000 or so distinct CDR3 sequences, 12% seen once; the top ten hold approximately 4%. The sample also formed part of further work on yellow fever vaccine responses in identical twins.

Sequencing was performed on memory (CD45RO+) T cells sorted from blood. The source is a woman between 18 and 29 years old in good health. The CDR3 runs from the conserved cysteine through the conserved F or W. Each record gives: D gene, J gene, V gene, clone size, CDR3 DNA, CDR3 protein. The D gene is left open where the match is weak. A clone size is listed for some rows: how often the clone was seen (once, few, many), or a class if it is expanded.

D: TRBD1
J: TRBJ2-7
V: TRBV7-2
size: few
DNA: TGTGCCAGCAGCTCGACAGGGGACGTCTACGAGCAGTACTTC
CDR3: CASSSTGDVYEQYF

D: TRBD2
J: TRBJ2-7
V: TRBV11-2
size: many
DNA: TGTGCCAGCAGCTTAGGGGGGGGAAGCTCCTACGAGCAGTACTTC
CDR3: CASSLGGGSSYEQYF

D: TRBD1
J: TRBJ2-7
V: TRBV14
size: NA
DNA: TGTGCCACTGCCGCTAGGACAGGAACTTACGAGCAGTACTTC
CDR3: CATAARTGTYEQYF

D: TRBD1
J: TRBJ1-1
V: TRBV28
size: NA
DNA: TGTGCCAGCAGGCCCCCCGGACAGGGGGCGACTGAAGCTTTCTTT
CDR3: CASRPPGQGATEAFF

D: NA
J: TRBJ1-1
V: TRBV20-1
size: few
DNA: TGCAGTGCTAGAAACAGCGGGGCCACTGAAGCTTTCTTT
CDR3: CSARNSGATEAFF

D: NA
J: TRBJ2-7
V: TRBV27
size: NA
DNA: TGTGCCAGCAGTTTACGAGGGCCTATCTCCTACGAGCAGTACTTC
CDR3: CASSLRGPISYEQYF

D: NA
J: TRBJ2-5
V: TRBV20-1
size: few
DNA: TGCAGTGCCCCCCCTTTAGAAGAGACCCAGTACTTC
CDR3: CSAPPLEETQYF

D: NA
J: TRBJ1-2
V: TRBV3-1
size: many
DNA: TGTGCCAGCAGCCAAGTGGGGGGGGCTGTCTATGGCTACACCTTC
CDR3: CASSQVGGAVYGYTF

D: TRBD2
J: TRBJ2-1
V: TRBV2
size: NA
DNA: TGTGCCAGCAGTGTAAAAACTAGCGGAGGGGGGGAGCAGTTCTTC
CDR3: CASSVKTSGGGEQFF

D: NA
J: TRBJ1-2
V: TRBV10-3
size: many
DNA: TGTGCCATCAGTGAGTCGAGGGGTAGCGGCTACACCTTC
CDR3: CAISESRGSGYTF

D: TRBD1
J: TRBJ2-3
V: TRBV7-9
size: NA
DNA: TGTGCCAGCAGCTTAGGCCGGGACAGCTTCACAGATACGCAGTATTTT
CDR3: CASSLGRDSFTDTQYF

D: TRBD1
J: TRBJ1-1
V: TRBV5-1
size: few
DNA: TGCGCCAGCAGCTCTAACCGACAGGGAGTTAACACTGAAGCTTTCTTT
CDR3: CASSSNRQGVNTEAFF

D: NA
J: TRBJ1-6
V: TRBV10-3
size: many
DNA: TGTGCCATCAGTGAGAGCGAGACGGGGAATTCACCCCTCCACTTT
CDR3: CAISESETGNSPLHF

D: NA
J: TRBJ2-5
V: TRBV29-1
size: NA
DNA: TGCAGCGTTGAATCTTACGGCACGGAGACCCAGTACTTC
CDR3: CSVESYGTETQYF

D: TRBD1
J: TRBJ1-2
V: TRBV20-1
size: few
DNA: TGCAGTGCTAGAGATGCGGGACAGGGCTATGGCTACACCTTC
CDR3: CSARDAGQGYGYTF

D: NA
J: TRBJ2-3
V: TRBV20-1
size: NA
DNA: TGCAGTGCTCCGACTAGACTAACAGATACGCAGTATTTT
CDR3: CSAPTRLTDTQYF

D: NA
J: TRBJ2-5
V: TRBV15
size: many
DNA: TGTGCCACCAGCAGTGGGACGGAGGTTTGGGAGACCCAGTACTTC
CDR3: CATSSGTEVWETQYF

D: NA
J: TRBJ2-7
V: TRBV15
size: NA
DNA: TGTGCCACCAGCAGAGGCTTGTACTACGAGCAGTACTTC
CDR3: CATSRGLYYEQYF

D: NA
J: TRBJ1-3
V: TRBV25-1
size: many
DNA: TGTGCCAGCAACGCCGGGGTTATTGGAAACACCATATATTTT
CDR3: CASNAGVIGNTIYF

D: NA
J: TRBJ2-5
V: TRBV15
size: NA
DNA: TGTGCCACCAGCAGATCTCGGGAGACCCAGTACTTC
CDR3: CATSRSRETQYF

D: TRBD2
J: TRBJ2-3
V: TRBV3-1
size: few
DNA: TGTGCCAGCAGCCAGGGACTAGCGGGAGAGAAAGGAGCCACAGATACGCAGTATTTT
CDR3: CASSQGLAGEKGATDTQYF

D: NA
J: TRBJ2-1
V: TRBV4-3
size: few
DNA: TGCGCCAGCAGCCAAGGGACCCGGGACAACAATGAGCAGTTCTTC
CDR3: CASSQGTRDNNEQFF

D: NA
J: TRBJ1-1
V: TRBV12-3/TRBV12-4
size: many
DNA: TGTGCCAGCAGTTTAGGGGGGGAAACTGAAGCTTTCTTT
CDR3: CASSLGGETEAFF

D: TRBD2
J: TRBJ2-2
V: TRBV5-1
size: few
DNA: TGCGCCAGCAGCTTACTAGCGGGGAGTGACACCGGGGAGCTGTTTTTT
CDR3: CASSLLAGSDTGELFF

D: NA
J: TRBJ2-5
V: TRBV3-1
size: NA
DNA: TGTGCCAGCAGCCAAGCCCCTGACTCACAAGAGACCCAGTACTTC
CDR3: CASSQAPDSQETQYF

D: TRBD2
J: TRBJ2-3
V: TRBV6-5
size: once
DNA: TGTGCCAGCAGTTACGAGCGCCCGGGGGGAACGGATACGCAGTATTTT
CDR3: CASSYERPGGTDTQYF

D: TRBD1
J: TRBJ1-2
V: TRBV6-1
size: few
DNA: TGTGCCAGCTTAGGGGCCCGGACAGGGGCTAATAAGACTAACTATGGCTACACCTTC
CDR3: CASLGARTGANKTNYGYTF

D: TRBD2
J: TRBJ2-1
V: TRBV6-4
size: NA
DNA: TGTGCCAGCAGTGACTCTAGCGGGGGGAGGGATGAGCAGTTCTTC
CDR3: CASSDSSGGRDEQFF

D: TRBD1
J: TRBJ2-6
V: TRBV7-9
size: many
DNA: TGTGCCAGCAGCCGGACAGGTTCTGGGGCCAACGTCCTGACTTTC
CDR3: CASSRTGSGANVLTF

D: NA
J: TRBJ2-3
V: TRBV3-1
size: NA
DNA: TGTGCCAGCAAGGGATGGGGCACAGATACGCAGTATTTT
CDR3: CASKGWGTDTQYF

D: NA
J: TRBJ2-7
V: TRBV6-1
size: few
DNA: TGTGCCAGCAGTGGCAGGGGTGGGACCTACGAGCAGTACTTC
CDR3: CASSGRGGTYEQYF

D: NA
J: TRBJ1-2
V: TRBV2
size: NA
DNA: TGTGCCAGCAGTGTACTCTATGGCTACACCTTC
CDR3: CASSVLYGYTF

D: TRBD2
J: TRBJ2-1
V: TRBV20-1
size: few
DNA: TGCAGTGCTAGGGGACTAGCGGGAGGGCAAAATGAGCAGTTCTTC
CDR3: CSARGLAGGQNEQFF

D: NA
J: TRBJ1-2
V: TRBV5-1
size: many
DNA: TGCGCCAGCAGCCCGGGCCAGCCGGGTGACTATGGCTACACCTTC
CDR3: CASSPGQPGDYGYTF

D: NA
J: TRBJ2-1
V: TRBV3-1
size: many
DNA: TGTGCCAGCAGCCAAGAGGTTTTGGACACCCTCGGGAATGAGCAGTTCTTC
CDR3: CASSQEVLDTLGNEQFF

D: NA
J: TRBJ2-7
V: TRBV24-1
size: few
DNA: TGTGCCACCAGTGATCTCCCCTCAGGGGCCGACTACGAGCAGTACTTC
CDR3: CATSDLPSGADYEQYF

D: NA
J: TRBJ2-5
V: TRBV6-1
size: few
DNA: TGTGCCAGCAGGAATTACGAGGGAGAGACCCAGTACTTC
CDR3: CASRNYEGETQYF

D: NA
J: TRBJ1-1
V: TRBV4-3
size: few
DNA: TGCGCCAGCAGCCAAGAATATGAGGGGCAAGTAGCTTTCTTT
CDR3: CASSQEYEGQVAFF

D: NA
J: TRBJ2-2
V: TRBV10-1
size: many
DNA: TGCGCCAGCAGTGATCGGACGGAGACCGGGGAGCTGTTTTTT
CDR3: CASSDRTETGELFF